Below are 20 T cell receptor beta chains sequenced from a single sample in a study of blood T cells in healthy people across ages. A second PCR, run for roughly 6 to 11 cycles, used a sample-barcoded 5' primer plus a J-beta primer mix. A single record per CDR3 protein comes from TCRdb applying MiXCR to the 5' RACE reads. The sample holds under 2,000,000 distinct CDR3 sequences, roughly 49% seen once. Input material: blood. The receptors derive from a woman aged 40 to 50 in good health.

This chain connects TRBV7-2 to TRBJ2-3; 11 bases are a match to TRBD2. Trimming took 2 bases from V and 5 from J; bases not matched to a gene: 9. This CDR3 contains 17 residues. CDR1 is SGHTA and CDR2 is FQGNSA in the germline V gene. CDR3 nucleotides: TGTGCCAGCAGCTTACGATTTAGCGGGGGGGCAGTAGATACGCAGTATTTT. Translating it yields CASSLRFSGGAVDTQYF.

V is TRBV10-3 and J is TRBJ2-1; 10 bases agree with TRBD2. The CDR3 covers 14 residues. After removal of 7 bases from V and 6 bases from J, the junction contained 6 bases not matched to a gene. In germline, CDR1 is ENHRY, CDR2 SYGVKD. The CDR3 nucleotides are TGTGCCATCAAGCAAAGCGGGGGGGCCAATGAGCAGTTCTTC. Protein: CAIKQSGGANEQFF.

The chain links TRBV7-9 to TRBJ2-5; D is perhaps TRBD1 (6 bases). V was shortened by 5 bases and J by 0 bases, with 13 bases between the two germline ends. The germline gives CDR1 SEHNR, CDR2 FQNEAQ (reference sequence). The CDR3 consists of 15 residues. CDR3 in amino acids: CASSRAAGDQETQYF. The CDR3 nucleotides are TGTGCCAGCAGCCGCGCCGCAGGGGACCAAGAGACCCAGTACTTC.

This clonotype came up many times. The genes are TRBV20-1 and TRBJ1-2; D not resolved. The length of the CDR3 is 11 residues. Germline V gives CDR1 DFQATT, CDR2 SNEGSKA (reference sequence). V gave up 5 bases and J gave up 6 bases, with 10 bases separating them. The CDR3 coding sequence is TGCAGTGCTCGCCTGACGGATGGCTACACCTTC. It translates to CSARLTDGYTF.

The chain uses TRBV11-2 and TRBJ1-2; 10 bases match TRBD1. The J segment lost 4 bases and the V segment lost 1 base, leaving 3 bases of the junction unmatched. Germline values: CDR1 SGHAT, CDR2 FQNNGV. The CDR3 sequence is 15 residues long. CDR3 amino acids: CASSLGGQGFYGYTF. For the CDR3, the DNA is TGTGCCAGCAGCTTAGGGGGACAGGGGTTCTATGGCTACACCTTC.

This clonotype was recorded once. DNA for the CDR3: TGTGCCAGCAGTTTACTCGGGCAGGCTGGCTACACCTTC. It translates to CASSLLGQAGYTF. The genes are TRBV12-3 or TRBV12-4 and TRBJ1-2; the D is unclear. Trimming shortened V by 2 bases and J by 7 bases, and 11 bases separated the two germline ends. The CDR3 spans 13 residues.

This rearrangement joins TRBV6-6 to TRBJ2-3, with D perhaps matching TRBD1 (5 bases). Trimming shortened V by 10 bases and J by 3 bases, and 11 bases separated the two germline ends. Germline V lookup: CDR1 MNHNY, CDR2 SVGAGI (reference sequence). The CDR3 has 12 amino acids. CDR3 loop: CATFQGTDTQYF. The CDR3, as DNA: TGTGCCACCTTTCAGGGTACAGATACGCAGTATTTT.

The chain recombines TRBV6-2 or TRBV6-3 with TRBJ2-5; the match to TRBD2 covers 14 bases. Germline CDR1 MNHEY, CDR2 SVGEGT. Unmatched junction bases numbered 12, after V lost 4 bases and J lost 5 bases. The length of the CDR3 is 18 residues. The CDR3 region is CASSSRLAGGPVRETQYF. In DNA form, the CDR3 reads TGTGCCAGCAGTTCAAGACTAGCGGGGGGGCCGGTCCGGGAGACCCAGTACTTC.

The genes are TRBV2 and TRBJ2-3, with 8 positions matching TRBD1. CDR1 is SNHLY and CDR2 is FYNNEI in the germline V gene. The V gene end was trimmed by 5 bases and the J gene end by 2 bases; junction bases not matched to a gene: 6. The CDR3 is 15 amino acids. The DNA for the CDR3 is TGTGCCAGCAGTACCGACAGGGGCTACACAGATACGCAGTATTTT. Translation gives CASSTDRGYTDTQYF.

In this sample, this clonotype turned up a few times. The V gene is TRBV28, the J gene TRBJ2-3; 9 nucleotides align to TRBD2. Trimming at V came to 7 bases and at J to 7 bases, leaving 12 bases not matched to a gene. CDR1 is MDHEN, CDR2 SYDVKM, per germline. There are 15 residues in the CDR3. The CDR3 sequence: CASTPRAGGLYTQYF. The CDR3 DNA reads TGTGCCAGCACTCCGAGAGCGGGGGGTTTGTATACGCAGTATTTT.

This CDR3 is CASSYGGQGNQPQHF. The CDR3 DNA is TGTGCCAGCAGTTACGGGGGCCAGGGCAATCAGCCCCAGCATTTT. The rearrangement joins TRBV6-2 or TRBV6-3 to TRBJ1-5; the D gene is possibly TRBD1 (6 bases). Trimming removed 2 bases at V and 2 bases at J, with 10 bases between. There are 15 residues in the CDR3. Germline lookup yields CDR1 MNHEY and CDR2 SVGEGT.

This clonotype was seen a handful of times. CDR3 protein: CASSLAPRTVAKNIQYF. CDR3 DNA: TGTGCCAGCAGCTTAGCCCCACGGACAGTAGCCAAAAACATTCAGTACTTC. The rearrangement links TRBV7-8 to TRBJ2-4; perhaps TRBD1 as D (6 bases). This CDR3 spans 17 amino acids. The germline CDR1 and CDR2 sequences are SGHVS and FQNEAQ. The V gene lost 0 bases and the J gene lost 0 bases, with 12 bases spanning the gap.

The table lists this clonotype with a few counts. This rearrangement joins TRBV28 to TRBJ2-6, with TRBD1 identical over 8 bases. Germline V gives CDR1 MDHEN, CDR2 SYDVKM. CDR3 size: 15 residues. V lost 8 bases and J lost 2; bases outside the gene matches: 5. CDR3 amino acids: CASDRGATGANVLTF. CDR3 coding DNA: TGTGCCAGCGACAGGGGAGCTACTGGGGCCAACGTCCTGACTTTC.

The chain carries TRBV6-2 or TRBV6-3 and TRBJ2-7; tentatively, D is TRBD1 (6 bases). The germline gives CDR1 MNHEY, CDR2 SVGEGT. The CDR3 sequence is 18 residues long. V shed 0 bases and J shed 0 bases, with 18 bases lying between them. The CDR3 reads CASSYSTLGQRFSYEQYF. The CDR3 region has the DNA TGTGCCAGCAGTTACTCGACGCTCGGACAGCGGTTCTCCTACGAGCAGTACTTC.

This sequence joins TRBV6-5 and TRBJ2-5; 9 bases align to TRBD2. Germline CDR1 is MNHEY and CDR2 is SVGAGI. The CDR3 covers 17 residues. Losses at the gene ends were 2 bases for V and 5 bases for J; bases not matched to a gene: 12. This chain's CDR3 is CASSYPPGSGGMETQYF. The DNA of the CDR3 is TGTGCCAGCAGTTACCCCCCTGGTAGCGGGGGAATGGAGACCCAGTACTTC.

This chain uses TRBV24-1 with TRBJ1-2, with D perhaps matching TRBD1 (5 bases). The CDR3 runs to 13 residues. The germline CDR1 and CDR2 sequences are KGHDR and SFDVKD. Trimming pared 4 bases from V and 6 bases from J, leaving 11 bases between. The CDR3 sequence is CATSDSTTDGYTF. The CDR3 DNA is TGTGCCACCAGTGACTCCACGACAGATGGCTACACCTTC.

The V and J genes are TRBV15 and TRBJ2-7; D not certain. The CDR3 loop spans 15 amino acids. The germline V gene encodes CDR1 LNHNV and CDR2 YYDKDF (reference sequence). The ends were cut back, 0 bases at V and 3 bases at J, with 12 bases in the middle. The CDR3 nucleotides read TGTGCCACCAGCAGAGATCATGGCAGTTACTACGAGCAGTACTTC. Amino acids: CATSRDHGSYYEQYF.

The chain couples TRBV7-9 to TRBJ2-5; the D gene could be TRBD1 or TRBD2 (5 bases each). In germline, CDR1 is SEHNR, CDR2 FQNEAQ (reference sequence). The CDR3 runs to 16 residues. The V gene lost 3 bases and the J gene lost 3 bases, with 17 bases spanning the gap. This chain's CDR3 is CASSFFPGAREETQYF. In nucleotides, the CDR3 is TGTGCCAGCAGCTTCTTCCCTGGGGCGAGGGAAGAGACCCAGTACTTC.

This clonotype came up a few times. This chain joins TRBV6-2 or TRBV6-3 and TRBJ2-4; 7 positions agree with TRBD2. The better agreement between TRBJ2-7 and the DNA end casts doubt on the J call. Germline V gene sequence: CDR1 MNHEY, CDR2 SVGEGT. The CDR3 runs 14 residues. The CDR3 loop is CAIRGAGVYYEQYF. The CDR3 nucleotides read TGTGCCATCCGAGGCGCGGGGGTTTACTACGAGCAGTACTTC.

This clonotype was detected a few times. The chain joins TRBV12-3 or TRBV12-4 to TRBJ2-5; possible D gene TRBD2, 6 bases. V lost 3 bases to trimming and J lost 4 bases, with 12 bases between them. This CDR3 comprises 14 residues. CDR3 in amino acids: CASSFGGSGETQYF. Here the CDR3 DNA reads TGTGCCAGCAGTTTTGGGGGGTCGGGAGAGACCCAGTACTTC.